A selection of T cell receptor beta chains follows, all from one sample in a study of T cell repertoires in cytomegalovirus infection. Their antigens are not known. A single record per CDR3 protein comes from TCRdb applying MiXCR to the reads. The table includes 80,000 to 95,000 distinct CDR3 sequences, 29% detected once. This sample comprised CD8+ T cells from cultured PBMCs, obtained from culture after CMV antigen stimulation. The receptors here all came from a human donor in good health (CMV status not recorded). Some clones in this sample may be carry-over from other donors' samples. The CDR3 runs from the conserved cysteine through the conserved F or W. The order of the fields is CDR3 length, J gene, D gene, V gene, clone size, CDR3 protein, CDR3 DNA. The D gene is left open where the match is weak. Rows give clone size only sometimes, using once, few, many, or a class for an expanded clone.

14	TRBJ2-7	NA	TRBV15	few	CATSGGGSTYEQYF	TGTGCCACCAGCGGGGGGGGCAGCACCTACGAGCAGTACTTC
14	TRBJ1-2	NA	TRBV7-8	few	CASSLSGVNYGYTF	TGTGCCAGCAGCTTATCAGGAGTCAACTATGGCTACACCTTC
15	TRBJ1-2	TRBD1	TRBV27	few	CASSLFEGARDGYTF	TGTGCCAGCAGTTTATTTGAGGGGGCTAGAGATGGCTACACCTTC
14	TRBJ2-7	NA	TRBV2	many	CASSEEAGLYEQYF	TGTGCCAGCAGTGAAGAAGCAGGGTTGTACGAGCAGTACTTC
19	TRBJ2-1	TRBD2	TRBV11-2	NA	CASSFRRLAGGSSYNEQFF	TGTGCCAGCAGCTTTAGACGACTAGCGGGGGGGAGCTCCTACAATGAGCAGTTCTTC
15	TRBJ2-3	NA	TRBV28	NA	CASSSGVGGTDTQYF	TGTGCCAGCAGTTCGGGGGTGGGGGGCACAGATACGCAGTATTTT
12	TRBJ1-2	NA	TRBV12-3/TRBV12-4	many	CASSLLGQGYTF	TGTGCCAGCAGTCTTTTGGGTCAAGGCTACACCTTC
14	TRBJ2-1	NA	TRBV5-4	NA	CASSRRSADNEQFF	TGTGCCAGCAGCCGGCGATCGGCAGACAATGAGCAGTTCTTC
15	TRBJ1-5	NA	TRBV7-2	many	CASSLEGFNIQPQHF	TGTGCCAGCAGCTTAGAGGGATTCAATATTCAGCCCCAGCATTTT
14	TRBJ1-1	NA	TRBV6-5	NA	CASSYVGGPTEAFF	TGTGCCAGCAGTTACGTGGGCGGGCCCACTGAAGCTTTCTTT
13	TRBJ1-1	NA	TRBV15	many	CATSTRFNSEAFF	TGTGCCACCAGCACACGATTCAACAGCGAAGCTTTCTTT
12	TRBJ1-2	TRBD1	TRBV6-1	many	CASSRQGQGYTF	TGTGCCAGCAGTAGACAGGGTCAGGGCTACACCTTC
12	TRBJ2-3	NA	TRBV19	once	CASSWRADTQYF	TGTGCCAGTAGTTGGAGGGCAGATACGCAGTATTTT
15	TRBJ1-5	TRBD1	TRBV5-5	NA	CASSLVQGAQWAQHF	TGTGCCAGCAGCTTGGTACAGGGGGCCCAATGGGCCCAGCATTTT
13	TRBJ2-5	TRBD2	TRBV12-3/TRBV12-4	few	CASSLAGGETQYF	TGTGCCAGCAGTTTAGCGGGGGGGGAGACCCAGTACTTC
14	TRBJ2-1	NA	TRBV7-9	NA	CASSFTDPPRWQFF	TGTGCCAGCAGCTTCACCGACCCACCTCGATGGCAGTTCTTC
14	TRBJ2-7	TRBD1	TRBV27	NA	CASSPWTGAYEQYF	TGTGCCAGCAGTCCATGGACAGGGGCCTACGAGCAGTACTTC
13	TRBJ1-5	NA	TRBV15	NA	CATSGSGYQPQHF	TGTGCCACCAGCGGGAGTGGCTATCAGCCCCAGCATTTT
16	TRBJ2-3	TRBD2	TRBV6-6	many	CASKLSGGLSTDTQYF	TGTGCCAGCAAACTTAGCGGGGGGCTGAGCACAGATACGCAGTATTTT
15	TRBJ1-5	NA	TRBV11-2	many	CASSLGGGGNQPQHF	TGTGCCAGCAGCTTGGGGGGGGGCGGCAATCAGCCCCAGCATTTT
14	TRBJ2-5	NA	TRBV18	NA	CASSLRAIQETQYF	TGTGCCAGCTCACTCAGGGCTATCCAAGAGACCCAGTACTTC
12	TRBJ2-7	NA	TRBV28	once	CASSPDISEQYF	TGTGCCAGCAGTCCGGACATTTCCGAGCAGTACTTC
16	TRBJ1-3	TRBD1	TRBV12-3/TRBV12-4	NA	CASSVGGSVGGNTIYF	TGTGCCAGCAGTGTAGGGGGCAGTGTCGGAGGAAACACCATATATTTT
15	TRBJ1-1	TRBD1	TRBV4-1	few	CASSQEQGLSTEAFF	TGCGCCAGCAGCCAAGAACAGGGGCTCTCCACTGAAGCTTTCTTT
14	TRBJ2-7	TRBD2	TRBV27	NA	CASMQRGPTYEQYF	TGTGCCAGCATGCAGCGGGGGCCTACCTACGAGCAGTACTTC
12	TRBJ2-7	NA	TRBV7-6	many	CASSHTGYEQYF	TGTGCCAGCAGCCATACTGGGTACGAGCAGTACTTC
15	TRBJ2-7	NA	TRBV11-2	NA	CASTPGPASSYEQYF	TGTGCCAGCACTCCAGGGCCAGCGAGCTCCTACGAGCAGTACTTC
15	TRBJ2-5	TRBD2	TRBV6-6	NA	CASRELGLAEETQYF	TGTGCCAGCAGAGAACTGGGACTAGCGGAAGAGACCCAGTACTTC
11	TRBJ1-2	TRBD1	TRBV30	NA	CAWTTGNGYTF	TGTGCCTGGACGACAGGGAATGGCTACACCTTC
14	TRBJ1-2	TRBD1	TRBV20-1	NA	CSATGTGEKDGYTF	TGCAGTGCGACCGGGACAGGGGAAAAAGACGGCTACACCTTC
16	TRBJ2-1	NA	TRBV2	NA	CASRGGGPLSFFEQFF	TGTGCCAGCAGGGGAGGGGGGCCTCTCTCATTTTTTGAGCAGTTCTTC
13	TRBJ2-7	TRBD1	TRBV7-2	many	CASGRDSSYEQYF	TGTGCCAGCGGCCGGGACAGCTCCTACGAGCAGTACTTC
13	TRBJ1-2	TRBD1	TRBV7-9	NA	CASSLAGTGSYTF	TGTGCCAGCAGCTTAGCCGGGACAGGGAGCTACACCTTC
17	TRBJ1-1	TRBD1	TRBV7-9	many	CASSSHDWTGMNTEAFF	TGTGCCAGCAGCTCCCACGATTGGACAGGGATGAACACTGAAGCTTTCTTT
11	TRBJ2-1	TRBD2	TRBV7-2	NA	CASSRGGAVIF	TGTGCCAGCAGTCGCGGGGGGGCCGTGATCTTC
14	TRBJ2-2	NA	TRBV7-7	many	CASSPDPNTGELFF	TGTGCCAGCAGCCCCGATCCGAACACCGGGGAGCTGTTTTTT
14	TRBJ1-2	TRBD1	TRBV7-2	NA	CASSRKQGSYGYTF	TGTGCCAGCAGCCGAAAACAGGGGAGCTATGGCTACACCTTC
13	TRBJ2-7	NA	TRBV20-1	NA	CSAAGLSSYEQYF	TGCAGTGCTGCCGGCCTGAGCTCCTACGAGCAGTACTTC
15	TRBJ2-1	TRBD2	TRBV19	NA	CASNPGGLAHNEQFF	TGTGCCAGTAATCCAGGGGGACTAGCCCACAATGAGCAGTTCTTC
16	TRBJ2-7	TRBD1	TRBV27	NA	CASSDPQGDRGYEQYF	TGTGCCAGCAGTGACCCCCAGGGGGATCGCGGCTACGAGCAGTACTTC
16	TRBJ2-1	NA	TRBV13	few	CASSPQGRGSYNEQFF	TGTGCCAGCAGCCCCCAGGGCAGGGGCTCCTACAATGAGCAGTTCTTC
15	TRBJ1-4	NA	TRBV5-1	few	CASSLDSATNEKLFF	TGCGCCAGCAGCTTGGATAGCGCAACTAATGAAAAACTGTTTTTT
15	TRBJ2-3	NA	TRBV7-2	many	CASSLEVAAADTQYF	TGTGCCAGCAGCTTGGAGGTTGCAGCAGCAGATACGCAGTATTTT
18	TRBJ2-1	TRBD2	TRBV7-2	few	CASSLNIVRAGTQFEQFF	TGTGCCAGCAGCTTAAACATCGTGCGAGCGGGGACTCAGTTTGAGCAGTTCTTC
10	TRBJ2-3	NA	TRBV19	NA	CASGTLTQYF	TGTGCCAGCGGGACTCTTACGCAGTATTTT
14	TRBJ2-3	NA	TRBV11-2	NA	CASAWAGFTDTQYF	TGTGCCAGCGCTTGGGCGGGGTTCACAGATACGCAGTATTTT
13	TRBJ2-5	NA	TRBV7-9	NA	CASSLGPRETQYF	TGTGCCAGCAGCTTAGGCCCCCGGGAGACCCAGTACTTC
16	TRBJ1-2	NA	TRBV5-6	many	CASETQNRDTNYGYTF	TGTGCCAGCGAGACGCAAAACCGGGACACCAACTATGGCTACACCTTC
12	TRBJ1-6	NA	TRBV20-1	many	CSAADGSSPLHF	TGCAGTGCCGCGGACGGGAGTTCACCCCTCCACTTT
14	TRBJ2-7	TRBD1	TRBV3-1	NA	CASSRITGDYEQYF	TGTGCCAGCAGCCGAATTACAGGGGACTACGAGCAGTACTTC
14	TRBJ2-1	NA	TRBV5-1	NA	CASSGDPSYNEQFF	TGCGCCAGCAGTGGTGACCCTTCCTACAATGAGCAGTTCTTC
13	TRBJ2-1	NA	TRBV12-3/TRBV12-4	medium-sized	CASSLSGGDEQFF	TGTGCCAGCAGTTTATCTGGGGGCGATGAGCAGTTCTTC
13	TRBJ1-1	NA	TRBV7-8	many	CASSLAMNTEAFF	TGTGCCAGCAGCTTAGCAATGAACACTGAAGCTTTCTTT
13	TRBJ1-2	NA	TRBV29-1	NA	CSVRDNNNYGYTF	TGCAGCGTCCGGGACAACAATAACTATGGCTACACCTTC
13	TRBJ1-2	TRBD1	TRBV12-3/TRBV12-4	many	CASSRTGQDGYTF	TGTGCCAGCAGTAGGACAGGGCAAGATGGCTACACCTTC
15	TRBJ2-1	TRBD2	TRBV7-6	many	CASSLLAGLNNEQFF	TGTGCCAGCAGCTTATTAGCGGGGTTAAACAATGAGCAGTTCTTC
17	TRBJ2-5	NA	TRBV6-5	NA	CASSYSSRVTRLETQYF	TGTGCCAGCAGTTACTCAAGTAGGGTTACTAGATTGGAGACCCAGTACTTC
19	TRBJ2-1	TRBD2	TRBV7-9	NA	CASSDGLADQPYSYNEQFF	TGTGCCAGCAGCGACGGACTAGCGGACCAGCCCTACTCCTACAATGAGCAGTTCTTC
14	TRBJ2-1	NA	TRBV11-2	NA	CASSLVGSQPEQFF	TGTGCCAGCAGCTTAGTTGGGTCCCAACCTGAGCAGTTCTTC